One and the same sample provided the 28 T cell receptor beta chains below, sequenced in a study of cytomegalovirus exposure and HLA in healthy donors listed by TCRdb under 2017. The library relied on the immunoSEQ multiplex PCR assay. For the multiplex PCR, a mixture combining 60 forward primers for TCR Vbeta segments and 13 reverse primers for TCR Jbeta segments was used. As stored in TCRdb, this immuneACCESS dataset retains in-frame rearrangements with V and J assigned. A fraction of the clones does not appear; measured against another copy, unresolved V genes explain less than half of the discrepancy, and the remainder lacks a known reason. In all, the sample holds about 140,000 clones, and around 77% of those were seen once. About 4.4% of the sample is taken by the ten largest. Sequencing was carried out using PBMCs. Source of these receptors: a man aged 30 to 45 in good health.

This clone was counted between two and nine times. V gene TRBV9 combines with J gene TRBJ2-3, with TRBD2 identical over 13 bases. The CDR3 consists of 16 residues. The germline V gene encodes CDR1 SGDLS and CDR2 YYNGEE. V lost 3 bases, J lost 3 bases, and 4 bases stayed unmatched. CDR3 amino acids: CASSATSGRWTDTQYF. The CDR3 nucleotides are TGTGCCAGCAGCGCGACTAGCGGGAGGTGGACAGATACGCAGTATTTT.

The V call is TRBV30, the J call TRBJ2-1; 10 bases line up with TRBD2. Per the germline V gene, CDR1 is GTSNPN and CDR2 is SVGIG (reference sequence). V lost 3 bases to trimming and J lost 9 bases; unmatched junction nucleotides: 11. CDR3 size: 15 residues. The CDR3 is CAWSSASGRWGEQFF. The CDR3 region has the DNA TGTGCCTGGAGCTCAGCTAGCGGGAGATGGGGTGAGCAGTTCTTC. Full variable domain (missing parts from reference TRBV30 and TRBJ2-1): SQTIHQWPATLVQPVGSPLSLECTVEGTSNPNLYWYRQAAGRGLQLLFYSVGIGQISSEVPQNLSASRPQDRQFILSSKKLLLSDSGFYLCAWSSASGRWGEQFFGPGTRLTVL.

A remark on this clone: At one end, the junction sequence differs from germline, possibly due to a read error. This chain links TRBV7-9 with TRBJ1-2; weak D call: TRBD1 (5 bases). This CDR3 region has 13 residues. Germline loops: CDR1 SEHNR, CDR2 FQNEAQ (reference sequence). The CDR3 is CSSSYRGDYGYTF. The CDR3 nucleotides are TGTTCCAGCAGCTACCGGGGGGACTATGGCTACACCTTC. The full variable domain, rest sourced from reference TRBV7-9 and TRBJ1-2, is DTGVSQNPRHKITKRGQNVTFRCDPISEHNRLYWYRQTLGQGPEFLTYFQNEAQLEKSRLLSDRFSAERPKGSFSTLEIQRTEQGDSAMYLCSSSYRGDYGYTFGSGTRLTVV.

V usage is TRBV5-4 and J usage is TRBJ2-7, with TRBD2 matching 7 bases. V shed 4 bases, J shed 0 bases, and the junction held 10 bases outside the gene matches. This CDR3 is 16 amino acids long. Germline CDR1 reads SGHNT; CDR2 reads YYREEE (reference sequence). The CDR3 DNA reads TGTGCCAGCAGCCCGGAACTAGCGAAGAGCTCCTACGAGCAGTACTTC. Its translation is CASSPELAKSSYEQYF.

This clone was counted only a few times. This chain uses TRBV6-1 with TRBJ2-5; TRBD2 matches at 7 bases. Germline V gene sequence: CDR1 MNHNS, CDR2 SASEGT. Losses at the gene ends were 4 bases for V and 4 bases for J; bases not matched to a gene: 9. This CDR3 has 15 amino acids. As DNA, the CDR3 is TGTGCCAGCAGTGTGACTAGCTTGGGCGTAGAGACCCAGTACTTC. It translates to CASSVTSLGVETQYF.

The chain is built from TRBV28 and TRBJ1-5; 7 nucleotides align to TRBD1. Trimming cost V 6 bases and J 3 bases; bases outside gene matches: 2. This CDR3 has 13 residues. The germline CDR1 and CDR2 sequences are MDHEN and SYDVKM. CDR3 sequence reads: CASRGQPNQPQHF. CDR3 sequence (DNA): TGTGCCAGCAGGGGACAGCCCAATCAGCCCCAGCATTTT.

This clone was detected a few times. This chain uses TRBV12-5 with TRBJ1-3, with D unclear. Germline CDR1 is LGHNT and CDR2 is FRNRAP. The V and J ends lost 6 bases and 0 bases respectively, with 9 bases between them. The CDR3 totals 14 residues. This CDR3 is CASGPGTSGNTIYF. The CDR3 DNA reads TGTGCTAGTGGCCCCGGTACCTCTGGAAACACCATATATTTT.

The table lists this clone with a few counts. The gene calls are TRBV10-3 and TRBJ2-5; TRBD2 is a possible D gene (5 bases). The germline gives CDR1 ENHRY, CDR2 SYGVKD. This CDR3 is built from 14 residues. V lost 6 bases and J lost 0, with 11 bases in between. The CDR3 sequence: CAIRRTGNQETQYF. The CDR3 DNA follows: TGTGCCATCAGGCGGACCGGGAACCAAGAGACCCAGTACTTC.

The gene calls are TRBV6-6 and TRBJ2-3, with D possibly being TRBD2 (6 bases). The CDR3 consists of 16 residues. Trimming stripped 2 bases from V and 5 bases from J, with 17 bases between. Germline CDR1 reads MNHNY; CDR2 reads SVGAGI (reference sequence). CDR3 residues: CASSYPPGLGGDTQYF. CDR3 in DNA: TGTGCCAGCAGTTACCCACCGGGGTTGGGGGGAGATACGCAGTATTTT.

This chain connects TRBV5-1 to TRBJ2-7; 10 nucleotides agree with TRBD2. CDR1 is SGHRS and CDR2 is YFSETQ in the germline V gene. Germline trimming cut 4 bases from V and 7 bases from J; bases unmatched to any gene: 11. The CDR3 is made up of 15 amino acids. The CDR3 DNA is TGCGCCAGCAGCGTATCCGGGACTAGCGCGGAAGAGCAGTACTTC. The encoded protein is CASSVSGTSAEEQYF.

This sequence joins TRBV15 and TRBJ2-2, with 11 nucleotides matching TRBD1. V shed 3 bases and J 1 base; nucleotides not matched to a gene: 22. The CDR3 contains 23 residues. Looked up from germline, CDR1 is LNHNV and CDR2 is YYDKDF (reference sequence). The CDR3 protein is CATSSPGQGGDLSLRRNTGELFF. CDR3 DNA: TGTGCCACCAGCAGCCCGGGACAGGGGGGAGACCTATCCTTACGGAGGAACACCGGGGAGCTGTTTTTT.

This chain links TRBV19 with TRBJ2-1; 10 bases are shared with TRBD2. The ends lost 2 bases at V and 9 bases at J; junction bases unmatched: 13. This CDR3 is 17 amino acids long. Looked up from germline, CDR1 is LNHDA and CDR2 is SQIVND (reference sequence). Here the CDR3 reads CASSIPRWLAGVPEQFF. The DNA for the CDR3 is TGTGCCAGTAGTATACCCCGGTGGCTAGCGGGAGTCCCTGAGCAGTTCTTC.

This chain connects TRBV28 to TRBJ2-1; D possibly corresponds to TRBD1 (6 bases). Trimming took 4 bases from V and 3 from J, leaving 10 bases between them. Germline values: CDR1 MDHEN, CDR2 SYDVKM. The CDR3 is 14 residues long. In DNA, the CDR3 is TGTGCCAGCAGTTCAGGGGCTCACTACAATGAGCAGTTCTTC. Translated, it gives CASSSGAHYNEQFF.

As regards this clone: The same CDR3 can be traced to other DNA sequences in this sample. J is TRBJ2-3 and V is TRBV19; TRBD2 matches at 8 bases. CDR1 LNHDA and CDR2 SQIVND come from the germline V gene (reference sequence). V shed 6 bases, J shed 4 bases, and the junction held 6 bases outside the gene matches. The CDR3 has 14 amino acids. The CDR3 loop reads CASSPAGRADTQYF. In DNA form, the CDR3 reads TGTGCCAGTAGCCCGGCCGGGAGGGCAGATACGCAGTATTTT.

The genes are TRBV9 and TRBJ2-7, with TRBD1 matching over 8 bases. Germline assignment: CDR1 SGDLS and CDR2 YYNGEE. V lost 0 bases to trimming and J lost 0 bases; unmatched junction nucleotides: 5. This CDR3 contains 16 residues. CDR3 region: CASSVDWDRSSYEQYF. The CDR3 bases are TGTGCCAGCAGCGTAGACTGGGACAGGAGCTCCTACGAGCAGTACTTC.

The gene calls are TRBV15 and TRBJ1-4; the D gene is possibly TRBD1 (6 bases). The CDR3 is 14 amino acids. Trimming left V 5 bases short and J 3 bases short, with 10 bases between. Germline V CDR1 and CDR2: LNHNV, YYDKDF (reference sequence). DNA of the CDR3: TGTGCCACCAGCCACGGACAGTCTAATGAAAAACTGTTTTTT. Its translation: CATSHGQSNEKLFF.

The V and J genes are TRBV7-3 and TRBJ2-2, with TRBD2 as a possible D gene (5 bases). The V end lost 0 bases, the J end lost 0 bases, and 8 bases lay between the germline ends. The germline CDR1 and CDR2 sequences are SGHTA and FQGTGA. The CDR3 is 16 amino acids. CDR3 in DNA: TGTGCCAGCAGCTTAACGAGCGGCACGAACACCGGGGAGCTGTTTTTT. Translation gives CASSLTSGTNTGELFF.

This chain uses TRBV2 with TRBJ1-1; TRBD1 might be the D (6 bases). The CDR3 length is 17 residues. The germline V gene has CDR1 SNHLY and CDR2 FYNNEI. V lost 6 bases to trimming and J lost 4 bases, with 24 bases between them. The CDR3 nucleotides are TGTGCCAGCAGGGGCAGGGGTATAAACGGTGTTTCCACTGAAGCTTTCTTT. This translates into CASRGRGINGVSTEAFF.

The J gene is TRBJ2-1, the V gene TRBV11-2, with 16 positions matching TRBD2. The length of the CDR3 is 18 residues. The V segment lost 6 bases and the J segment 7 bases; nucleotides outside the gene matches: 12. Germline V gene lookup returns CDR1 SGHAT and CDR2 FQNNGV. This CDR3 reads CASSPSSGLAGGINEQFF. CDR3 nucleotide sequence: TGTGCCAGCAGTCCCTCCTCGGGACTAGCGGGAGGGATAAATGAGCAGTTCTTC.

The chain employs TRBV2 and TRBJ2-2; TRBD2 matches at 10 bases. Losses at the gene ends were 2 bases for V and 6 bases for J; bases not matched to a gene: 9. This CDR3 is built from 17 residues. Germline-derived CDR1 and CDR2 are SNHLY and FYNNEI. CDR3 loop: CASSEQTSGSGAGELFF. In DNA, the CDR3 is TGTGCCAGCAGTGAACAGACTAGCGGGTCGGGGGCCGGGGAGCTGTTTTTT. The full variable domain, with the rest looked up from reference TRBV2 and TRBJ2-2, is EPEVTQTPSHQVTQMGQEVILRCVPISNHLYFYWYRQILGQKVEFLVSFYNNEISEKSEIFDDQFSVERPDGSNFTLKIRSTKLEDSAMYFCASSEQTSGSGAGELFFGEGSRLTVL.

The V gene is TRBV9, the J gene TRBJ2-1, with 8 bases lining up with TRBD2. J was trimmed by 6 bases and V by 2 bases; bases with no gene match: 10. Germline V CDR1 and CDR2: SGDLS, YYNGEE. The CDR3 consists of 16 residues. CDR3 bases: TGTGCCAGCAGCGTGCGGGGGGCGGGAGTAGGCAATGAGCAGTTCTTC. Translating it yields CASSVRGAGVGNEQFF.

V and J are TRBV6-5 and TRBJ1-6, with TRBD1 identical over 11 bases. Unmatched junction bases numbered 7, after V lost 5 bases and J lost 13 bases. CDR1 and CDR2 from the germline V gene are MNHEY and SVGAGI. This CDR3 contains 14 residues. This chain's CDR3 is CASSEGTGGTPLHF. The CDR3 coding sequence is TGTGCCAGCAGTGAGGGGACAGGGGGGACTCCCCTCCACTTT.

The J gene is TRBJ2-5, the V gene TRBV18; maybe TRBD1 (6 bases). The germline CDR1 and CDR2 sequences are KGHSH and LQKENI. The germline V and J ends were trimmed by 4 bases and 2 bases, with 8 bases remaining between them. CDR3 length equals 13 residues. The CDR3 sequence is CASSLGQQETQYF. CDR3 nucleotides: TGTGCCAGCTCACTCGGACAGCAAGAGACCCAGTACTTC.

This clone was seen only a few times. This chain uses TRBV14 with TRBJ2-7, with D maybe TRBD2 (5 bases). Germline loops: CDR1 SGHDN, CDR2 FVKESK. This CDR3 is 13 amino acids long. The V end was cut by 2 bases, the J end by 2 bases, with 7 bases between. Here the CDR3 reads CASSQPGTYEQYF. CDR3 coding DNA: TGTGCCAGCAGCCAACCGGGAACCTACGAGCAGTACTTC.

Remarks on this clone: This CDR3 is also generated by other DNA sequences in the sample. This sequence joins TRBV30 and TRBJ1-6; 8 bases agree with TRBD1. Trimming cost V 2 bases and J 7 bases; bases outside gene matches: 1. CDR1 GTSNPN and CDR2 SVGIG come from the germline V gene (reference sequence). The CDR3 consists of 13 residues. The CDR3 is CAWSRQGNSPLHF. As DNA, the CDR3 is TGTGCCTGGAGTAGACAGGGGAATTCACCCCTCCACTTT.

J is TRBJ2-4 and V is TRBV4-1; tentative D call: TRBD2 (6 bases). The V end lost 1 base, the J end lost 5 bases, and 15 bases lay between the germline ends. Per germline, CDR1 MGHRA and CDR2 YSYEKL. This CDR3 region has 16 residues. The CDR3 region has the DNA TGCGCCAGCAGCCAAGTGGGTGGGGGGTATGAAAACATTCAGTACTTC. Translating gives CASSQVGGGYENIQYF.

The rearrangement links TRBV5-1 to TRBJ2-1, with a tentative D call TRBD2 (6 bases). Germline V CDR1 and CDR2: SGHRS, YFSETQ. Trimming removed 0 bases from V and 8 bases from J, with 12 bases in between. The CDR3 loop spans 14 amino acids. Written as DNA, the CDR3 is TGCGCCAGCAGCTTGGTGGGGGGTCGTGATGAGCAGTTCTTC. It specifies CASSLVGGRDEQFF.

This rearrangement joins TRBV28 to TRBJ1-1; D perhaps matches TRBD1 (6 bases). CDR1 MDHEN and CDR2 SYDVKM come from the germline V gene. The length of the CDR3 is 14 residues. With 2 bases removed from V and 9 bases from J, the gap between germline ends came to 16 bases. CDR3 coding DNA: TGTGCCAGCAGTTTACCGGCGCGACAGGTCAAAGCTTTCTTT. Amino acids: CASSLPARQVKAFF.